This TCR beta chain is drawn from a study of identical twins. Broader study findings: Within beta out-of-frame sequences, the excess sharing observed between twins was weaker. A cross-sectional statistical analysis, not follow-up of the same donors, supported the conclusions.

Trimming left V 0 bases short and J 0 bases short, with 12 bases between. Germline lookup yields CDR1 DFQATT and CDR2 SNEGSKA (reference sequence). CDR3 length equals 16 residues. On this clonotype itself: Its matching antigen is unknown.

Healthy Caucasians supplied all donations. TCRdb reanalysed the 5' RACE reads using MiXCR and keeps one entry per CDR3 protein. Seen here are under 800,000 distinct CDR3 sequences, roughly 20% observed once, and the top ten hold around 4.5%. These same data were also listed under a study on T cells expressing NK-cell markers.

The sample consisted of PBMCs. The chain is built from TRBV20-1 and TRBJ2-4; D is uncertain. The receptor was derived from a young woman in good health. In DNA, the CDR3 is TGCAGTGCTAGAGATTCGACCAGGTTAGCCAAAAACATTCAGTACTTC. Residues: CSARDSTRLAKNIQYF.